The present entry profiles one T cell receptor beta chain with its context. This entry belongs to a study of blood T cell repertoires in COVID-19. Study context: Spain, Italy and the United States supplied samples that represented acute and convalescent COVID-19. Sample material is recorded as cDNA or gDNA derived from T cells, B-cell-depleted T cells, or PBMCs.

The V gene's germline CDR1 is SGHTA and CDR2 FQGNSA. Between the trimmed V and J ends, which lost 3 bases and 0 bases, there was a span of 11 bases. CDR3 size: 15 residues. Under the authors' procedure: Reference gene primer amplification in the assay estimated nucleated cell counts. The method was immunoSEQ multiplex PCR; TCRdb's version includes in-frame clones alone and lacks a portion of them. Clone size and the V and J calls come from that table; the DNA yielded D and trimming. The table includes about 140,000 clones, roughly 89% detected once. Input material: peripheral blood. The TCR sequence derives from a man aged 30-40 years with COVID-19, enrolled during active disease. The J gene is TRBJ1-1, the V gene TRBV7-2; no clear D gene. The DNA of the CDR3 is TGTGCCAGCAGCTTGGGAGGCAGCGTGAACACTGAAGCTTTCTTT. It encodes CASSLGGSVNTEAFF. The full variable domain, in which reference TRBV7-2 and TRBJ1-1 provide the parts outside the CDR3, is GAGVSQSPSNKVTEKGKDVELRCDPISGHTALYWYRQSLGQGLEFLIYFQGNSAPDKSGLPSDRFSAERTGGSVSTLTIQRTQQEDSAVYLCASSLGGSVNTEAFFGQGTRLTVV.